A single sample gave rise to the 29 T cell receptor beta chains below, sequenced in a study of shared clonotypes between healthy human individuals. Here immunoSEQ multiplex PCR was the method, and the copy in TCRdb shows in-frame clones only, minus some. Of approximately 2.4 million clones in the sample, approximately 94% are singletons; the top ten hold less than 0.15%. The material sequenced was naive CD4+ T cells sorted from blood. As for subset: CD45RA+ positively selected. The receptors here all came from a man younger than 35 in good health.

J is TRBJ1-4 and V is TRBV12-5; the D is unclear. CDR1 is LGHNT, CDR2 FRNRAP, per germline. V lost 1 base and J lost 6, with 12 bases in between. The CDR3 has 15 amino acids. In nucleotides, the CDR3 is TGTGCTAGTGGTTTGGGAGAGGACTGCTATGAAAAACTGTTTTTT. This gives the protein CASGLGEDCYEKLFF. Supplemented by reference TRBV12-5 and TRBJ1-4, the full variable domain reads DARVTQTPRHKVTEMGQEVTMRCQPILGHNTVFWYRQTMMQGLELLAYFRNRAPLDDSGMPKDRFSAEMPDATLATLKIQPSEPRDSAVYFCASGLGEDCYEKLFFGSGTQLSVL.

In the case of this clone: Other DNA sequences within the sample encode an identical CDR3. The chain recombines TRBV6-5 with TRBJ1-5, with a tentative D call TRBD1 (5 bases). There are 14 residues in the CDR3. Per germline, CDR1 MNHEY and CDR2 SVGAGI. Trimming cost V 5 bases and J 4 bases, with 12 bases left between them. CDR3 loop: CASSSQGSNQPQHF. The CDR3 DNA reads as TGTGCCAGCAGTAGCCAGGGTTCTAATCAGCCCCAGCATTTT.

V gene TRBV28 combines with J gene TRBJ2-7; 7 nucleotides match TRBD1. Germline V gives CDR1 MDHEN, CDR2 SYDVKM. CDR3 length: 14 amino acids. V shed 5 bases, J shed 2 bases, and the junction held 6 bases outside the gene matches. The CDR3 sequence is CASSNTGAPYEQYF. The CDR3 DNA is TGTGCCAGCAGTAATACAGGGGCGCCCTACGAGCAGTACTTC.

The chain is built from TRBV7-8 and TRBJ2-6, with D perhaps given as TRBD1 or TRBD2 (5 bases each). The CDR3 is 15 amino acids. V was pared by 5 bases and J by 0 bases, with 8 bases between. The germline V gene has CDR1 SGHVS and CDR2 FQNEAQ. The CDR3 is CASSPGTSGANVLTF. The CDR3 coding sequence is TGTGCCAGCAGCCCGGGGACCTCTGGGGCCAACGTCCTGACTTTC.

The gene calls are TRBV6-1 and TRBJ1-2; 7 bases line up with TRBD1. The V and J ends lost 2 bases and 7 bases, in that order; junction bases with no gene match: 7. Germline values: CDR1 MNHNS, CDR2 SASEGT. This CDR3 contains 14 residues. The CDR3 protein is CASSEHEGAGGYTF. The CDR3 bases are TGTGCCAGCAGTGAACATGAGGGGGCAGGTGGCTACACCTTC.

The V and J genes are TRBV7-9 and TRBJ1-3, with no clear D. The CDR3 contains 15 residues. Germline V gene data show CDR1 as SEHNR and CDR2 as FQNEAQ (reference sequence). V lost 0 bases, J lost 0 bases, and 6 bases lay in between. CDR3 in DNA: TGTGCCAGCAGCTTAGCGGTGAGCTCTGGAAACACCATATATTTT. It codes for CASSLAVSSGNTIYF.

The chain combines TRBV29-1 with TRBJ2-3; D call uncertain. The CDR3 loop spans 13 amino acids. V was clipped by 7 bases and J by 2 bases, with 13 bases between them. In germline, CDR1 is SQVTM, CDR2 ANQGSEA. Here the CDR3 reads CSARLVFTDTQYF. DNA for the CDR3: TGCAGCGCCCGACTGGTATTCACAGATACGCAGTATTTT.

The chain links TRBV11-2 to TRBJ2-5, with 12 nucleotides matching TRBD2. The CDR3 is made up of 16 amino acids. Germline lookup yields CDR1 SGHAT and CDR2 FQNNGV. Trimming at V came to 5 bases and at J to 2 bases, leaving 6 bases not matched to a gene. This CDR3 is CASSPGLAGKQETQYF. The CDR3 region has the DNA TGTGCCAGCAGCCCCGGACTAGCGGGAAAGCAAGAGACCCAGTACTTC.

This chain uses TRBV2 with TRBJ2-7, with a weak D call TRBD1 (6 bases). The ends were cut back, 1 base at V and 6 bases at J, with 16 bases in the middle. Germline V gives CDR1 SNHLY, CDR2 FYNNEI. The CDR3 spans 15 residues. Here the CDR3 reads CASSEVAQGWAEQYF. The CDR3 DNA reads TGTGCCAGCAGTGAAGTAGCCCAGGGGTGGGCCGAGCAGTACTTC.

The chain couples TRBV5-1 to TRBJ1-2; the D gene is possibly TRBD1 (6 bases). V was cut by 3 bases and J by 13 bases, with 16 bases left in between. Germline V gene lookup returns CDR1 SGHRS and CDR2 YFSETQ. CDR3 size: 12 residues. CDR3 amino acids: CASSSQGPAGTF. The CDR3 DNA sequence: TGCGCCAGCAGCTCACAGGGACCGGCTGGCACCTTC. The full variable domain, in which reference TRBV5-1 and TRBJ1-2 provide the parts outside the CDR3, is KAGVTQTPRYLIKTRGQQVTLSCSPISGHRSVSWYQQTPGQGLQFLFEYFSETQRNKGNFPGRFSGRQFSNSRSEMNVSTLELGDSALYLCASSSQGPAGTFGSGTRLTVV.

The CDR3 region is CASSFASRDGYTF. The CDR3 region has the DNA TGTGCCAGCAGCTTCGCCTCAAGAGATGGCTACACCTTC. This chain links TRBV7-8 with TRBJ1-2, with D hard to call. V lost 3 bases and J lost 6, with 11 bases in between. Germline-derived CDR1 and CDR2 are SGHVS and FQNEAQ. This CDR3 contains 13 residues. Using reference TRBV7-8 and TRBJ1-2 for the parts outside the CDR3, the full variable domain is GAGVSQSPRYKVAKRGQDVALRCDPISGHVSLFWYQQALGQGPEFLTYFQNEAQLDKSGLPSDRFFAERPEGSVSTLKIQRTQQEDSAVYLCASSFASRDGYTFGSGTRLTVV.

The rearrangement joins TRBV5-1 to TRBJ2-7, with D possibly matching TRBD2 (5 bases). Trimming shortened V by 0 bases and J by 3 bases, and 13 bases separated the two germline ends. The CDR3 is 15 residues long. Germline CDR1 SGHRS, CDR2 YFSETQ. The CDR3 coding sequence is TGCGCCAGCAGCTTGGTGCCTAGCCAATACTACGAGCAGTACTTC. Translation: CASSLVPSQYYEQYF.

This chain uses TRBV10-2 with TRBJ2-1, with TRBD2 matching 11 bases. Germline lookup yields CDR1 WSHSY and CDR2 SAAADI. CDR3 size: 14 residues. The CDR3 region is CATSGSQGNNEQFF. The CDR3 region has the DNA TGCGCAACTAGCGGGAGCCAAGGAAACAATGAGCAGTTCTTC.

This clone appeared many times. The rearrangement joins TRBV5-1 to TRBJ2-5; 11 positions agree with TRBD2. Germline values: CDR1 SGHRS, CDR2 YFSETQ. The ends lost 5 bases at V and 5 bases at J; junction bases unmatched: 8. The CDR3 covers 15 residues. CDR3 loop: CASSTIAGGPETQYF. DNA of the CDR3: TGCGCCAGCAGTACCATAGCGGGAGGGCCGGAGACCCAGTACTTC.

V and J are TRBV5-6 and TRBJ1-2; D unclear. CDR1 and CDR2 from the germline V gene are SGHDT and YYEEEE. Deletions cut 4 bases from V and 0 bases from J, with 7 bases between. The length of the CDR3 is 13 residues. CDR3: CASSPPANYGYTF. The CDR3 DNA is TGTGCCAGCAGCCCGCCTGCTAACTATGGCTACACCTTC.

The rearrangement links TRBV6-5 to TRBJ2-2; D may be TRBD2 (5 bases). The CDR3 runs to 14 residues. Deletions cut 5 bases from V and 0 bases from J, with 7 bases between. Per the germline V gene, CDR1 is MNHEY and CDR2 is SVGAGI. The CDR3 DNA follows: TGTGCCAGCAGTGAGGGCACGAACACCGGGGAGCTGTTTTTT. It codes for CASSEGTNTGELFF.

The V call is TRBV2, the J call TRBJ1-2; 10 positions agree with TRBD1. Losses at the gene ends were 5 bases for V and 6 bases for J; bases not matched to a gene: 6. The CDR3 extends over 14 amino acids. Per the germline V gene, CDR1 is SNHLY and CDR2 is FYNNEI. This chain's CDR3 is CASSSLGQGNGYTF. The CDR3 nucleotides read TGTGCCAGCAGTTCTCTGGGACAGGGGAATGGCTACACCTTC.

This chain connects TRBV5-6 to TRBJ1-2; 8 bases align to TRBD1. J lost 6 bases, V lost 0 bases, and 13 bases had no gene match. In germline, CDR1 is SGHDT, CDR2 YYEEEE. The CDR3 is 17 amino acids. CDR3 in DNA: TGTGCCAGCAGCTTGGGGGCGACAGGGGCTAAAGGGCATGGCTACACCTTC. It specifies CASSLGATGAKGHGYTF.

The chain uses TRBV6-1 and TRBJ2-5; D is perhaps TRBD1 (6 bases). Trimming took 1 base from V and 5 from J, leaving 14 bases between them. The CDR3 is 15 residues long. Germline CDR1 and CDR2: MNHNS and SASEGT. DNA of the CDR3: TGTGCCAGCAGTGAAGGGGGACATTATCAGGAGACCCAGTACTTC. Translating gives CASSEGGHYQETQYF.

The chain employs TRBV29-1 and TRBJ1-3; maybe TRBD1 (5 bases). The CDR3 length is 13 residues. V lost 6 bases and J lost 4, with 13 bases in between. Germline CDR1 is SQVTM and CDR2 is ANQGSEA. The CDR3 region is CSVRTRSGNTIYF. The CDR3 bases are TGCAGCGTGAGGACAAGATCGGGAAACACCATATATTTT.

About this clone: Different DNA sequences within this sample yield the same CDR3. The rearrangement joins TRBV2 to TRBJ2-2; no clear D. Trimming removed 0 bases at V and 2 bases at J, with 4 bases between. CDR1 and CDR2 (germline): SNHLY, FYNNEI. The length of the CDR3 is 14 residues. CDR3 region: CASSEARNTGELFF. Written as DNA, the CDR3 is TGTGCCAGCAGTGAAGCTAGAAACACCGGGGAGCTGTTTTTT. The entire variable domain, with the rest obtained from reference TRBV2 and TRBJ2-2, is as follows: EPEVTQTPSHQVTQMGQEVILRCVPISNHLYFYWYRQILGQKVEFLVSFYNNEISEKSEIFDDQFSVERPDGSNFTLKIRSTKLEDSAMYFCASSEARNTGELFFGEGSRLTVL.

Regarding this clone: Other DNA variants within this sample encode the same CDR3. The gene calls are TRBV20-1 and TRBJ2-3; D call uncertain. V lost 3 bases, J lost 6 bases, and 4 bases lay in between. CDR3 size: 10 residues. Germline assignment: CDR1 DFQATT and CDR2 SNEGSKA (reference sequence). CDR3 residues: CSASGDTQYF. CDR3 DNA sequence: TGCAGTGCTAGTGGGGATACGCAGTATTTT.

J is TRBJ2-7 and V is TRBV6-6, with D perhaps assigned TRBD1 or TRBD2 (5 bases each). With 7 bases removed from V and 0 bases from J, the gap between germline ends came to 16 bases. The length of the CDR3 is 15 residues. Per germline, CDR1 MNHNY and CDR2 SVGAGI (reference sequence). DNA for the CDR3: TGTGCCAGCAATTCGGGACGGACGAGCTCCTACGAGCAGTACTTC. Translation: CASNSGRTSSYEQYF.

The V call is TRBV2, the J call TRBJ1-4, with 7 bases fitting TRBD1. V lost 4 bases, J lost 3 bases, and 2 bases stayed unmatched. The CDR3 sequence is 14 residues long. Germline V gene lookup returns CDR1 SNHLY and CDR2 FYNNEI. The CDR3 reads CASSVGTANEKLFF. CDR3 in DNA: TGTGCCAGCAGTGTGGGGACAGCTAATGAAAAACTGTTTTTT.

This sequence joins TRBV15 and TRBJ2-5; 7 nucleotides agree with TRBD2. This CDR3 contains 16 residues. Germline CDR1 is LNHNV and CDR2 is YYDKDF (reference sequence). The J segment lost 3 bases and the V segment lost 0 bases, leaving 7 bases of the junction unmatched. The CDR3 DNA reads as TGTGCCACCAGCAGAGAGGGAGGGCAGTTCGAAGAGACCCAGTACTTC. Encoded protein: CATSREGGQFEETQYF.

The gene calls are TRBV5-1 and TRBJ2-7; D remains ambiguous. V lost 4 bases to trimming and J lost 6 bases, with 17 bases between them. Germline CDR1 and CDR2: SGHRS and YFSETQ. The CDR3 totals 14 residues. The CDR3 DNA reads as TGCGCCAGCAGCCCTGGGGTGGAGAAAGGCGAGCAGTACTTC. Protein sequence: CASSPGVEKGEQYF. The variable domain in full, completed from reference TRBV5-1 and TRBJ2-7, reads KAGVTQTPRYLIKTRGQQVTLSCSPISGHRSVSWYQQTPGQGLQFLFEYFSETQRNKGNFPGRFSGRQFSNSRSEMNVSTLELGDSALYLCASSPGVEKGEQYFGPGTRLTVT.

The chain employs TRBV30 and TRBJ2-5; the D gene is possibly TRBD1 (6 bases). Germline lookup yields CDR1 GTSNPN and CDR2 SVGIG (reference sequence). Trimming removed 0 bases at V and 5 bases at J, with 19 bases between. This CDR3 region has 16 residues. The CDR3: CAWSVKLALRGETQYF. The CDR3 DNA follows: TGTGCCTGGAGTGTTAAGTTGGCTTTGAGGGGGGAGACCCAGTACTTC.

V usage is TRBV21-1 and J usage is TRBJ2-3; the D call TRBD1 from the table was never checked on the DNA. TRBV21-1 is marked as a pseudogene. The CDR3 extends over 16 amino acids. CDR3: CASTFGGTGHTDTQYF. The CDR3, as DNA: TGTGCCAGCACCTTTGGAGGGACAGGACACACAGATACGCAGTATTTT.

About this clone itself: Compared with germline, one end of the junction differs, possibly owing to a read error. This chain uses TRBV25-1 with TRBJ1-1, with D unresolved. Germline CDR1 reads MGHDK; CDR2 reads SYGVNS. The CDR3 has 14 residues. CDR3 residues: CASSDVDLKTEAFF. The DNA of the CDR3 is TGTGCCAGCAGTGACGTGGATTTGAAAACTGAAGCTTTCTTT.